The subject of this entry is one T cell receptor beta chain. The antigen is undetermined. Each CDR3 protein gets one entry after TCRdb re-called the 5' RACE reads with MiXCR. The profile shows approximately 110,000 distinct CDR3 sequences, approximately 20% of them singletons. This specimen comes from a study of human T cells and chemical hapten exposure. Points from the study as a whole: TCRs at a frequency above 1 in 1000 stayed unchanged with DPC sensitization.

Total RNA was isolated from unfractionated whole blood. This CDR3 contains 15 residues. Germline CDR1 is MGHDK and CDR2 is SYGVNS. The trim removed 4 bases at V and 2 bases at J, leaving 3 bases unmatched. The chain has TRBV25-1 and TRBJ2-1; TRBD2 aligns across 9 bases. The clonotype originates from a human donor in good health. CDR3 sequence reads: CASSVAGVPYNEQFF. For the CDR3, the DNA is TGTGCCAGCAGTGTAGCGGGAGTCCCCTACAATGAGCAGTTCTTC.